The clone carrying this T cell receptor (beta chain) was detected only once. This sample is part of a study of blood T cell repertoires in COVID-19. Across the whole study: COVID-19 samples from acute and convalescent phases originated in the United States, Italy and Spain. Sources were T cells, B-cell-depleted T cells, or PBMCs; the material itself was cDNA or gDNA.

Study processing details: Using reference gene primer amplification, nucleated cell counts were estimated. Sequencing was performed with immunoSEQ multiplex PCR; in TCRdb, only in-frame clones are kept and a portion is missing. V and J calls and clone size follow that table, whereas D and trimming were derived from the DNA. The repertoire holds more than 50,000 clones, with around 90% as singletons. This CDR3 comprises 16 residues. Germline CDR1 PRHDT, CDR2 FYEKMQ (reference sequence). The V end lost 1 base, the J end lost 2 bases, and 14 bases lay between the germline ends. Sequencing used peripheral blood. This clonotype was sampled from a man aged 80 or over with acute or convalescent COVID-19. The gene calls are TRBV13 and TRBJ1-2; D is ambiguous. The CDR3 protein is CASSLAPTGDNYGYTF. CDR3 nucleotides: TGTGCCAGCAGCTTAGCCCCGACGGGTGACAACTATGGCTACACCTTC.